This T cell receptor (beta chain) was retrieved from a study of blood T cell repertoires in COVID-19. Across the study: Some COVID-19 samples were acute and others convalescent; all came from the United States, Italy and Spain. T cells, B-cell-depleted T cells, or PBMCs provided the cDNA or gDNA that served as material.

As processed by the authors: Estimated nucleated cell counts came from reference gene primer amplification. Method: immunoSEQ multiplex PCR; TCRdb's copy keeps in-frame clones and lacks some. That table is the source of V, J and clone size, and D and trimming were worked out from the DNA. This table holds a few hundred thousand clones, nearly 90% found once. This clone was counted only a few times. The V gene end was trimmed by 5 bases and the J gene end by 8 bases; junction bases not matched to a gene: 19. The CDR3 has 18 amino acids. CDR1 and CDR2 (germline): SNHLY, FYNNEI. The TCR originated in a man aged 18 to 35 with active or convalescent COVID-19. The rearrangement links TRBV2 to TRBJ1-2; 11 nucleotides align to TRBD1. The sequenced sample consisted of peripheral blood. CDR3 in amino acids: CASSKTNQPGTGGVGYTF. CDR3 nucleotide sequence: TGTGCCAGCAGTAAAACTAATCAGCCCGGGACAGGGGGTGTAGGCTACACCTTC.